The 32 T cell receptor beta chains presented below share a single source sample, sequenced in a study of T cells in localized non-small cell lung cancer. This table comes from immunoSEQ multiplex PCR, and its TCRdb copy is limited to in-frame clones, with some not included. The sample includes around 25,000 clones, approximately 84% of them seen just once. Sequenced here: peripheral blood, sampled before any cancer treatment. The receptors originated from a male donor aged 60 or over with stage II squamous cell lung carcinoma.

The chain has TRBV7-2 and TRBJ1-2, with D perhaps matching TRBD1 (5 bases). The germline V gene encodes CDR1 SGHTA and CDR2 FQGNSA. Trimming removed 1 base at V and 4 bases at J, with 19 bases between. The CDR3 is 17 amino acids. CDR3 nucleotide sequence: TGTGCCAGCAGCTTAGGGCAGGGCCCTACAGACGGCTATGGCTACACCTTC. Protein sequence: CASSLGQGPTDGYGYTF. Drawing the rest from reference TRBV7-2 and TRBJ1-2, the complete variable domain is GAGVSQSPSNKVTEKGKDVELRCDPISGHTALYWYRQSLGQGLEFLIYFQGNSAPDKSGLPSDRFSAERTGGSVSTLTIQRTQQEDSAVYLCASSLGQGPTDGYGYTFGSGTRLTVV.

The rearrangement joins TRBV19 to TRBJ2-5; TRBD2 aligns across 8 bases. The trim removed 3 bases at V and 2 bases at J, leaving 5 bases unmatched. Germline CDR1 is LNHDA and CDR2 is SQIVND (reference sequence). The CDR3 loop spans 15 amino acids. The CDR3 region is CASSIGGGTQETQYF. Written as DNA, the CDR3 is TGTGCCAGTAGTATCGGCGGGGGGACACAAGAGACCCAGTACTTC. The entire variable domain, with the rest obtained from reference TRBV19 and TRBJ2-5, is as follows: DGGITQSPKYLFRKEGQNVTLSCEQNLNHDAMYWYRQDPGQGLRLIYYSQIVNDFQKGDIAEGYSVSREKKESFPLTVTSAQKNPTAFYLCASSIGGGTQETQYFGPGTRLLVL.

The chain combines TRBV5-4 with TRBJ2-1; 7 bases are a match to TRBD1. Trimming cost V 3 bases and J 3 bases; bases outside gene matches: 3. This CDR3 has 14 amino acids. Germline CDR1 and CDR2: SGHNT and YYREEE (reference sequence). The CDR3 DNA sequence: TGTGCCAGCAGCTCGACAGGGAGCTACAATGAGCAGTTCTTC. Its protein product is CASSSTGSYNEQFF.

V gene TRBV7-9 combines with J gene TRBJ2-2; maybe TRBD1 (6 bases). The CDR3 runs 15 residues. The V gene lost 3 bases and the J gene lost 6 bases, with 14 bases spanning the gap. Per the germline V gene, CDR1 is SEHNR and CDR2 is FQNEAQ (reference sequence). CDR3 amino acids: CASSFGQSAAGELFF. The CDR3 DNA sequence: TGTGCCAGCAGCTTTGGACAGAGCGCCGCCGGGGAGCTGTTTTTT.

CDR3 sequence reads: CSAESGNEQFF. CDR3 in DNA: TGCAGTGCGGAATCGGGCAATGAGCAGTTCTTC. The V gene is TRBV20-1, the J gene TRBJ2-1; D unresolved. Germline CDR1 DFQATT, CDR2 SNEGSKA (reference sequence). The length of the CDR3 is 11 residues. The V gene lost 6 bases and the J gene lost 6 bases, with 9 bases spanning the gap.

The CDR3 spells CAWSVDGRSYNEQFF. CDR3 nucleotide sequence: TGTGCCTGGAGTGTAGACGGGAGATCCTACAATGAGCAGTTCTTC. The chain links TRBV30 to TRBJ2-1; the D gene is possibly TRBD2 (6 bases). This CDR3 is built from 15 residues. The V gene lost 0 bases and the J gene lost 1 base, with 10 bases spanning the gap. Germline values: CDR1 GTSNPN, CDR2 SVGIG (reference sequence).

The chain employs TRBV6-5 and TRBJ1-1; D is unresolved. The length of the CDR3 is 15 residues. Germline V CDR1 and CDR2: MNHEY, SVGAGI. Trimming shortened V by 7 bases and J by 3 bases, and 18 bases separated the two germline ends. The chain's CDR3 is CASIRSGPGYTEAFF. The CDR3, as DNA: TGTGCCAGCATCCGCTCCGGTCCAGGCTACACTGAAGCTTTCTTT.

V and J are TRBV11-3 and TRBJ2-7, with 8 nucleotides matching TRBD1. Germline CDR1 SGHNT, CDR2 YENEEA. J was trimmed by 5 bases and V by 8 bases; bases with no gene match: 5. This CDR3 spans 12 amino acids. CDR3 amino acids: CASGQGANEQYF. For the CDR3, the DNA is TGTGCCAGCGGCCAGGGGGCAAACGAGCAGTACTTC.

This chain joins TRBV7-9 and TRBJ2-2; perhaps TRBD1 as D (6 bases). V was shortened by 5 bases and J by 1 base, with 8 bases between the two germline ends. This CDR3 contains 14 residues. The V gene's germline CDR1 is SEHNR and CDR2 FQNEAQ (reference sequence). CDR3 amino acids: CASSPGQNTGELFF. For the CDR3, the DNA is TGTGCCAGCAGCCCGGGACAGAACACCGGGGAGCTGTTTTTT.

The chain has TRBV29-1 and TRBJ1-1, with 8 bases matching TRBD1. Trimming at V came to 0 bases and at J to 0 bases, leaving 6 bases not matched to a gene. Looked up from germline, CDR1 is SQVTM and CDR2 is ANQGSEA. The CDR3 runs to 16 residues. The CDR3 DNA sequence: TGCAGCGTTGAAGATCGCGGGACAGGTTTGAACACTGAAGCTTTCTTT. Its protein is CSVEDRGTGLNTEAFF.

The V gene is TRBV7-8, the J gene TRBJ2-7, with TRBD1 matching 7 bases. CDR3 length: 17 amino acids. CDR1 and CDR2 (germline): SGHVS, FQNEAQ. J gave up 7 bases and V 5 bases, and 20 bases lay outside the gene matches. The CDR3 is CASSLRMGTVGPREQYF. CDR3 nucleotides: TGTGCCAGCAGCCTAAGGATGGGGACAGTTGGACCGCGGGAGCAGTACTTC.

V usage is TRBV15 and J usage is TRBJ1-5; no clear D gene. V gave up 0 bases and J gave up 7 bases, with 4 bases separating them. The germline V gene has CDR1 LNHNV and CDR2 YYDKDF (reference sequence). The CDR3 is made up of 12 amino acids. The CDR3 is CATSRDEQPQHF. CDR3 sequence (DNA): TGTGCCACCAGCAGAGATGAGCAGCCCCAGCATTTT.

The V and J genes are TRBV20-1 and TRBJ2-3; a weak D match, TRBD2 (5 bases). V lost 5 bases to trimming and J lost 8 bases, with 11 bases between them. The germline V gene encodes CDR1 DFQATT and CDR2 SNEGSKA (reference sequence). The CDR3 has 11 residues. The DNA for the CDR3 is TGCAGTGCTCCTAAGGGAGTTACGCAGTATTTT. It encodes CSAPKGVTQYF.

The chain joins TRBV6-4 to TRBJ1-2; D perhaps matches TRBD1 (6 bases). Trimming pared 3 bases from V and 7 bases from J, leaving 9 bases between. The CDR3 consists of 12 residues. In germline, CDR1 is MRHNA, CDR2 SNTAGT. The CDR3 DNA reads as TGTGCCAGCAGTGATACAGGGCTTGGCTACACCTTC. It encodes CASSDTGLGYTF.

V usage is TRBV6-1 and J usage is TRBJ2-3, with a possible D match to TRBD2 (5 bases). Deletions cut 4 bases from V and 0 bases from J, with 11 bases between. Germline V gene sequence: CDR1 MNHNS, CDR2 SASEGT. CDR3 length equals 15 residues. In nucleotides, the CDR3 is TGTGCCAGCAGTGCCGCCGGAGGCAGCACAGATACGCAGTATTTT. The encoded protein is CASSAAGGSTDTQYF.

The genes are TRBV14 and TRBJ2-1; 11 positions match TRBD2. In germline, CDR1 is SGHDN, CDR2 FVKESK. The CDR3 sequence is 15 residues long. With 6 bases clipped from V and 4 bases from J, the junction kept 5 bases outside the gene matches. DNA for the CDR3: TGTGCCAGCAGGCATACTAGCGGGAGTTACAATGAGCAGTTCTTC. This translates into CASRHTSGSYNEQFF.

The rearrangement uses TRBV6-5 and TRBJ1-4, with D perhaps TRBD1 (6 bases). This CDR3 spans 15 amino acids. In germline, CDR1 is MNHEY, CDR2 SVGAGI. V was trimmed by 0 bases and J by 4 bases, leaving 9 bases between them. CDR3: CASSYSGRGNEKLFF. The CDR3 bases are TGTGCCAGCAGTTACTCGGGCAGGGGTAATGAAAAACTGTTTTTT.

The chain recombines TRBV6-1 with TRBJ2-7, with D maybe TRBD1 (5 bases). Germline V gene sequence: CDR1 MNHNS, CDR2 SASEGT. V was clipped by 9 bases and J by 9 bases, with 15 bases between them. This CDR3 has 11 amino acids. The CDR3, as DNA: TGTGCCAGTGAGGTGGGCCAGGGGCAGTACTTC. It specifies CASEVGQGQYF.

Only a few counts were recorded for this clone. V gene TRBV7-9 combines with J gene TRBJ2-3; TRBD1 aligns across 10 bases. In germline, CDR1 is SEHNR, CDR2 FQNEAQ (reference sequence). This CDR3 has 16 amino acids. The trim removed 5 bases at V and 1 base at J, leaving 6 bases unmatched. Written as DNA, the CDR3 is TGTGCCAGCAGCGCCGTGACAGGGGGCGGCACAGATACGCAGTATTTT. Its translation is CASSAVTGGGTDTQYF.

The rearrangement links TRBV25-1 to TRBJ2-2; D is uncertain. Trimming took off 8 bases at V and 3 bases at J, with 10 bases between the two ends. The CDR3 consists of 13 residues. Looked up from germline, CDR1 is MGHDK and CDR2 is SYGVNS. The CDR3: CASRGLDTGELFF. The CDR3 coding sequence is TGTGCCAGCCGAGGATTGGACACCGGGGAGCTGTTTTTT.

The chain couples TRBV6-6 to TRBJ1-5; the D is unclear. The CDR3 is 14 residues long. CDR1 is MNHNY, CDR2 SVGAGI, per germline (reference sequence). Trimming shortened V by 3 bases and J by 1 base, and 7 bases separated the two germline ends. CDR3 coding DNA: TGTGCCAGCAGTTATCCGGGCAGCAATCAGCCCCAGCATTTT. This codes for CASSYPGSNQPQHF.

V is TRBV6-5 and J is TRBJ1-2; 7 bases match TRBD1. The CDR3 has 12 residues. The germline V gene has CDR1 MNHEY and CDR2 SVGAGI. The trim removed 6 bases at V and 8 bases at J, leaving 6 bases unmatched. The CDR3: CASSPTGSGYTF. DNA for the CDR3: TGTGCCAGCAGCCCGACAGGGTCCGGCTACACCTTC.

The chain carries TRBV7-2 and TRBJ2-5; D is unclear. Deletions cut 0 bases from V and 4 bases from J, with 6 bases between. The CDR3 covers 13 residues. CDR1 is SGHTA, CDR2 FQGNSA, per germline. The CDR3 region is CASSLALGETQYF. DNA for the CDR3: TGTGCCAGCAGCTTAGCACTCGGAGAGACCCAGTACTTC.

The rearrangement links TRBV28 to TRBJ1-5; 9 nucleotides agree with TRBD1. In germline, CDR1 is MDHEN, CDR2 SYDVKM. This CDR3 spans 14 amino acids. V lost 5 bases and J lost 8; bases outside the gene matches: 7. The CDR3 DNA follows: TGTGCCAGCAGTCCCGGGACAGGGAGGAAGCCCCAGCATTTT. Translation gives CASSPGTGRKPQHF.

The CDR3 loop is CASSPRTGWEDTQYF. CDR3 DNA: TGTGCCAGCAGCCCTCGGACAGGATGGGAGGATACGCAGTATTTT. This sequence joins TRBV2 and TRBJ2-3; 7 bases align to TRBD1. Per germline, CDR1 SNHLY and CDR2 FYNNEI. The CDR3 length is 15 residues. Trimming at V came to 6 bases and at J to 6 bases, leaving 12 bases not matched to a gene. Together with reference TRBV2 and TRBJ2-3, the CDR3 gives the full variable domain: EPEVTQTPSHQVTQMGQEVILRCVPISNHLYFYWYRQILGQKVEFLVSFYNNEISEKSEIFDDQFSVERPDGSNFTLKIRSTKLEDSAMYFCASSPRTGWEDTQYFGPGTRLTVL.

This clone was seen just once. The V gene is TRBV5-4, the J gene TRBJ2-3; D gene unclear. CDR1 is SGHNT, CDR2 YYREEE, per germline (reference sequence). The CDR3 length is 13 residues. Trimming stripped 4 bases from V and 3 bases from J, with 9 bases between. CDR3 amino acids: CASSRFGTDTQYF. CDR3 coding DNA: TGTGCCAGCAGCCGCTTCGGGACAGATACGCAGTATTTT.

This chain links TRBV18 with TRBJ2-7; D is possibly TRBD2 (5 bases). V lost 6 bases to trimming and J lost 6 bases, with 15 bases between them. This CDR3 has 13 residues. From germline, CDR1 is KGHSH and CDR2 LQKENI. The DNA for the CDR3 is TGTGCCAGCTCTCCTCAAACTAGTGCCGAGCAGTACTTC. Its translation: CASSPQTSAEQYF.

The gene calls are TRBV11-2 and TRBJ1-6; 7 bases match TRBD1. CDR1 is SGHAT and CDR2 is FQNNGV in the germline V gene. The CDR3 runs 13 residues. Unmatched junction bases numbered 1, after V lost 6 bases and J lost 5 bases. The DNA of the CDR3 is TGTGCCAGCAGAGACAGGGATAATTCACCCCTCCACTTT. Translating gives CASRDRDNSPLHF.

The chain employs TRBV4-2 and TRBJ2-7; TRBD1 agrees at 7 bases. Germline V gene sequence: CDR1 LGHNA, CDR2 YNFKEQ. This CDR3 is built from 15 residues. V dropped 1 base and J dropped 4; count of bases not matched to a gene: 7. CDR3 sequence: CASSQVGQSLYEQYF. In nucleotides, the CDR3 is TGTGCCAGCAGCCAAGTGGGACAGTCCCTTTACGAGCAGTACTTC.

This chain uses TRBV5-1 with TRBJ2-2; 10 bases line up with TRBD1. The length of the CDR3 is 17 residues. Trimming at V came to 4 bases and at J to 9 bases, leaving 15 bases not matched to a gene. Germline-derived CDR1 and CDR2 are SGHRS and YFSETQ. The CDR3 bases are TGCGCCAGCAGCCAGAGAGACGCGCCGGGACAGGGGCGGGAGCTGTTTTTT. This encodes CASSQRDAPGQGRELFF.

This clone showed up just once. This chain uses TRBV5-1 with TRBJ2-7; no clear D. V was pared by 4 bases and J by 6 bases, with 17 bases between. CDR3 length equals 14 residues. The germline V gene has CDR1 SGHRS and CDR2 YFSETQ. CDR3 loop: CASSTQYEDGEQYF. In DNA, the CDR3 is TGCGCCAGCAGCACGCAATACGAAGATGGCGAGCAGTACTTC.

V usage is TRBV4-2 and J usage is TRBJ1-4, with 10 nucleotides matching TRBD1. This CDR3 spans 16 amino acids. Germline V gene lookup returns CDR1 LGHNA and CDR2 YNFKEQ. Trimming at V came to 0 bases and at J to 5 bases, leaving 3 bases not matched to a gene. The CDR3 protein is CASSQEGQGRNEKLFF. The CDR3 region has the DNA TGTGCCAGCAGCCAAGAGGGACAGGGGAGGAATGAAAAACTGTTTTTT.